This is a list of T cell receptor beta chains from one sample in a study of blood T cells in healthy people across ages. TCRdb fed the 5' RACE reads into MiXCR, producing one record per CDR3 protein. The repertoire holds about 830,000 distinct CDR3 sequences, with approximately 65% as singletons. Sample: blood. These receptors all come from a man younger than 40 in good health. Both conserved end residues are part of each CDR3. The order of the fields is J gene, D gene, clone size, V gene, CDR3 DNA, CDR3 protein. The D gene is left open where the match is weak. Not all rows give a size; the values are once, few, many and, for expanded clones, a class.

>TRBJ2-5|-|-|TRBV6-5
TGTGCCAGCAGTTACGGTGCAACCCAGTACTTC
CASSYGATQYF
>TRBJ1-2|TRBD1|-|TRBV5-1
TGCGCCAGCAGCTCGGAGGCAGGGGGCAACTATGGCTACACCTTC
CASSSEAGGNYGYTF
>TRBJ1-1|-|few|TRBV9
TGTGCCAGCAGCCGTGGCCTCAATACTGAAGCTTTCTTT
CASSRGLNTEAFF
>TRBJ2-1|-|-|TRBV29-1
TGCAGCGCACTACACAATGAGCAGTTCTTC
CSALHNEQFF
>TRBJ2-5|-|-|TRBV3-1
TGTGCCAGCAGCCAATTAGTACAGGGCATCGTGGAGACCCAGTACTTC
CASSQLVQGIVETQYF
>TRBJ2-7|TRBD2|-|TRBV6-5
TGTGCCAGCCGGACTAGCCCCTCCTACGAGCAGTACTTC
CASRTSPSYEQYF
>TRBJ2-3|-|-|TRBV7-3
TGTGCCAGCAGCTTAAGTCGGGGTGACACAGATACGCAGTATTTT
CASSLSRGDTDTQYF
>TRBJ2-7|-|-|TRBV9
TGTGCCAGCAGCGTAAATGGACAAGATTCCTACGAGCAGTACTTC
CASSVNGQDSYEQYF
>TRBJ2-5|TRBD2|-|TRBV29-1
TGCAGCGTCATATTAGTGACTAGCGGGGGGAGCGAGACCCAGTACTTC
CSVILVTSGGSETQYF
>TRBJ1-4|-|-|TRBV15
TGTGCCACCAGCAGTAGTCTCGCGGACGAAAAACTGTTTTTT
CATSSSLADEKLFF
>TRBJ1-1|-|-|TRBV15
TGTGCCACCAGCAACCGGGGGTTTGAAGCTTTCTTT
CATSNRGFEAFF
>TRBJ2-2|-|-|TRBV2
TGTGCCAGCGACTCACCCAGGGACCCCGGGGAGCTGTTTTTT
CASDSPRDPGELFF
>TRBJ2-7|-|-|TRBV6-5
TGTGCCAGCAGTTACGGTAGGACTAAAACGGACTACGAGCAGTACTTC
CASSYGRTKTDYEQYF
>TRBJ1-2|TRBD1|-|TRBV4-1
TGCGCCAGCAGCCCGAGCCGGACAGGGGCACCATATGGCTACACCTTC
CASSPSRTGAPYGYTF
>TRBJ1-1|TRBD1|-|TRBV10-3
TGTGCCATCACCCAACAGGGGGTGAACACTGAAGCTTTCTTT
CAITQQGVNTEAFF
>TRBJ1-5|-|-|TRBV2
TGTGCCAGCAGACGGACAGTCTCTCAGCCCCAGCATTTT
CASRRTVSQPQHF
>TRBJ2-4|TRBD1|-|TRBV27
TGTGCCAGCACCCGGACAGGGTTTGGGATTCAGTACTTC
CASTRTGFGIQYF
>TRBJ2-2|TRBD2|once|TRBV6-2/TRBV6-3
TGTGCCAGCACTAATCTAGCGGGGAGGAACACCGGGGAGCTGTTTTTT
CASTNLAGRNTGELFF
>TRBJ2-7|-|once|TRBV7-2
TGTGCCAGCAGCTCGTCCGGGCTCACCCAGCAGTACTTC
CASSSSGLTQQYF
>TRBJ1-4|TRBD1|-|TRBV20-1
TGCAGTGCTGGAGGGGGACAGGGACAACTGTTTTTT
CSAGGGQGQLFF
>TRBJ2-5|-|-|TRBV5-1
TGCACCAGCAGCTTCCAGGGCAGGGCAGAGACCCAGTACTTC
CTSSFQGRAETQYF
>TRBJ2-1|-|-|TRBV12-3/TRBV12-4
TGTGCCAGCAGCCGGCCCCTTGGGCGGGGGCCCTATGAGCAGTTCTTC
CASSRPLGRGPYEQFF
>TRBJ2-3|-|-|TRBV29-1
TGCAGCGTTGAAGGGACCTTACTCGATACGCAGTATTTT
CSVEGTLLDTQYF
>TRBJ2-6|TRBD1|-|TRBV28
TGTGCCAGCAGGCAGACAGGGTCTGGGGCCAACGTCCTGACTTTC
CASRQTGSGANVLTF
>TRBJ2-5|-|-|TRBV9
TGTGCCAGCAGCGACTCGGGATGGGTCAGGGAGACCCAGTACTTC
CASSDSGWVRETQYF
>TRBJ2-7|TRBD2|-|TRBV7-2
TGTGCCAGCAGCTTAGGTGCTAGCGGGGCTCCCTACGAGCAGTACTTC
CASSLGASGAPYEQYF
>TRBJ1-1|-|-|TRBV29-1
TGCAGCGTTGGACAGTTTATGGGGAACACTGAAGCTTTCTTT
CSVGQFMGNTEAFF
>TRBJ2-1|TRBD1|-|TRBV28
TGTGCCAGCAGTTTTCACGGGACAGGGGCCTACAATGAGCAGTTCTTC
CASSFHGTGAYNEQFF
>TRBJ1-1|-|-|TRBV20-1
TGCAGTTCCGAGGGACGGATAAACACTGAAGCTTTCTTT
CSSEGRINTEAFF
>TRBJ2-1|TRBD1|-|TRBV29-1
TGCAGCGGTGGACAGGGTGTTTATGTGCAGTTCTTC
CSGGQGVYVQFF
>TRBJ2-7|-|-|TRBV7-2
TGTGCCAGCAGCTACCCAGGGAATCTCGAGCAGTACTTC
CASSYPGNLEQYF
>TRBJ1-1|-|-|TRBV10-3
TGTGCCATCAGTGAAAATACTGAAGCTTTCTTT
CAISENTEAFF